The clone carrying this TCR beta chain has just a few counts. Its antigen is not known. This sample was included in a study of vaccination effects on CD4 cells after COVID-19. In the ViraFEST assay, antigen-specific CD4+ clonotypes were identified by expansion after peptide-pool stimulation. Upon completion of more than 9 days in culture, CD4+ T cells were isolated. Absence of prior SARS-CoV-2 infection characterized the vaccine recipients, who showed negative nucleocapsid antibodies. They grew roughly 2 million PBMC in each well, adding 7.5 to 10 IU/ml IL-2 and 8.5 to 10 ug/ml peptides. Profiling relied on immunoSEQ multiplex PCR, and the TCRdb table lists in-frame clones only, not all of them. The table shows tens of thousands of clones, with under 90% occurring only once. With 0 bases removed from V and 5 bases from J, the gap between germline ends came to 5 bases. Germline CDR1 reads SGHTA; CDR2 reads FQGNSA. This CDR3 comprises 13 residues.

This TCR derives from a human donor who received a COVID-19 vaccine. This chain joins TRBV7-2 and TRBJ2-1; D ambiguous. This material consisted of CD4+ T cells from PBMCs cultured with SARS-CoV-2 spike peptides, taken before COVID-19 vaccination. The CDR3 region has the DNA TGTGCCAGCAGCTTAGCAGGAAACAATGAGCAGTTCTTC. Encoded protein: CASSLAGNNEQFF.